The 6 T cell receptor beta chains presented below share a single source sample, sequenced in a study of cytomegalovirus exposure and HLA in healthy donors. Clones were sequenced by immunoSEQ multiplex PCR, and TCRdb holds only the in-frame ones, with some missing. The sample lists roughly 75,000 clones, roughly 94% occurring once. Input material: PBMCs. The receptors were sampled from a young woman in good health and CMV-seropositive.

V gene TRBV7-8 combines with J gene TRBJ2-1; no reliable D call. Germline CDR1 SGHVS, CDR2 FQNEAQ. Between the trimmed V and J ends, which lost 5 bases and 8 bases, there was a span of 22 bases. This CDR3 comprises 16 residues. For the CDR3, the DNA is TGTGCCAGCAGCCCACCGTCTAGAGGTTTCTTCCATGAGCAGTTCTTC. Translation: CASSPPSRGFFHEQFF.

The rearrangement links TRBV7-9 to TRBJ1-2, with 9 bases that match TRBD1. CDR1 SEHNR and CDR2 FQNEAQ come from the germline V gene (reference sequence). Trimming removed 2 bases from V and 1 base from J; junction bases left unmatched: 2. This CDR3 contains 15 residues. CDR3 bases: TGTGCCAGCAGCTTAAGGACAGGGGTTAACTATGGCTACACCTTC. Translation: CASSLRTGVNYGYTF.

The rearrangement links TRBV5-1 to TRBJ1-2; a weak D match, TRBD1 (5 bases). CDR1 and CDR2 from the germline V gene are SGHRS and YFSETQ. V lost 1 base and J 10 bases, leaving 29 bases between the germline ends. The CDR3 contains 18 residues. The CDR3: CASSLTRDSNSWSDSYTF. The DNA of the CDR3 is TGCGCCAGCAGCTTGACGCGGGACTCAAACTCTTGGTCAGACTCCTACACCTTC.

The chain is built from TRBV6-5 and TRBJ1-5, with D unclear. Trimming removed 6 bases from V and 4 bases from J, with 10 bases in between. This CDR3 spans 13 amino acids. Germline assignment: CDR1 MNHEY and CDR2 SVGAGI. Written as DNA, the CDR3 is TGTGCCAGCAGAATCGACGGGAATCAGCCCCAGCATTTT. This gives the protein CASRIDGNQPQHF.

The chain has TRBV7-3 and TRBJ2-3; D gene ambiguous. This CDR3 is built from 15 residues. Germline CDR1 SGHTA, CDR2 FQGTGA. Trimming stripped 3 bases from V and 2 bases from J, with 12 bases between. The CDR3 sequence: CASSLGALPTDTQYF. DNA of the CDR3: TGTGCCAGCAGCTTGGGCGCCCTTCCCACAGATACGCAGTATTTT.

The genes are TRBV5-6 and TRBJ1-5; the D is unclear. Germline V gene data show CDR1 as SGHDT and CDR2 as YYEEEE. V lost 2 bases and J lost 7, with 13 bases in between. The CDR3 contains 14 residues. The CDR3 DNA sequence: TGTGCCAGCAGCTTTGGGGTAACGGGACAGCCCCAGCATTTT. Translating gives CASSFGVTGQPQHF. Drawing the rest from reference TRBV5-6 and TRBJ1-5, the complete variable domain is DAGVTQSPTHLIKTRGQQVTLRCSPKSGHDTVSWYQQALGQGPQFIFQYYEEEERQRGNFPDRFSGHQFPNYSSELNVNALLLGDSALYLCASSFGVTGQPQHFGDGTRLSIL.